Below, 26 T cell receptor beta chains from the same sample are listed, as sequenced in a study of beta chain features in type 1 diabetes (dated by TCRdb to the late 2010s). Results the study describes overall, beyond this receptor: Type 1 diabetes patients showed a moderate but significant shortening of TCRB CDR3 length in all four CD4+ subsets.

The antigens of these receptors remain unknown. Receptor libraries were prepared by the immunoSEQ multiplex PCR assay. The entire isolated RNA was reverse transcribed using the High Capacity cDNA Reverse Transcription Kit, and thus expressed TCRB transcripts were sequenced. Imported from immuneACCESS, the table was reduced by TCRdb to in-frame sequences with V and J called. These copies leave out some clones; in studies compared against another copy, an unresolved V gene accounts for under half, and the cause of the remainder is not known. Recorded for this sample are 200,000 to 300,000 clones; about 15% of them occurred a single time. The ten largest clones take up roughly 0.02% of the sample. Material for sequencing was naive CD4+ T cells from blood. The sample's cell subset or site label is to be understood as: true naive CD4+ T cells. These receptor sequences come from a man aged 25-45 years with type 1 diabetes.

V gene TRBV6-5 combines with J gene TRBJ2-1; D is undetermined. The CDR3 runs to 12 residues. Germline V gene sequence: CDR1 MNHEY, CDR2 SVGAGI. V was cut by 6 bases and J by 10 bases, with 13 bases left in between. The chain's CDR3 is CASRATPGEQFF. The CDR3 DNA is TGTGCCAGCAGGGCGACTCCTGGGGAGCAGTTCTTC.

This clone was seen only a few times. This chain uses TRBV2 with TRBJ1-1, with D unclear. Trimming removed 8 bases at V and 0 bases at J, with 10 bases between. The CDR3 runs 13 residues. The germline V gene encodes CDR1 SNHLY and CDR2 FYNNEI. The CDR3 nucleotides read TGTGCCAGCCACTTCAAGATGAACACTGAAGCTTTCTTT. This sequence encodes CASHFKMNTEAFF.

This clone was recorded a few times. The rearrangement joins TRBV6-5 to TRBJ1-5, with TRBD1 matching over 8 bases. V lost 4 bases to trimming and J lost 11 bases; unmatched junction nucleotides: 7. The CDR3 runs to 13 residues. Per germline, CDR1 MNHEY and CDR2 SVGAGI. CDR3 loop: CASSSGTGGTQHF. CDR3 bases: TGTGCCAGCAGTTCCGGGACAGGAGGGACCCAGCATTTT.

This clone has only a few counts. The CDR3 loop is CASSLLAGVSYNEQFF. Written as DNA, the CDR3 is TGTGCCAGCAGCTTACTAGCGGGAGTGTCCTACAATGAGCAGTTCTTC. V usage is TRBV7-2 and J usage is TRBJ2-1; TRBD2 agrees at 10 bases. Germline V gene sequence: CDR1 SGHTA, CDR2 FQGNSA. The CDR3 totals 16 residues. V shed 2 bases, J shed 1 base, and the junction held 2 bases outside the gene matches.

This clone was seen more than once but under ten times. The chain combines TRBV30 with TRBJ1-5; perhaps TRBD1 as D (5 bases). This CDR3 has 15 amino acids. The V gene lost 1 base and the J gene lost 5 bases, with 15 bases spanning the gap. CDR1 is GTSNPN and CDR2 is SVGIG in the germline V gene (reference sequence). For the CDR3, the DNA is TGTGCCTGGAGTGCAGGGAACCAGAATGATCAGCCCCAGCATTTT. Its translation: CAWSAGNQNDQPQHF.

This clone was seen a handful of times. The chain carries TRBV7-2 and TRBJ1-5; TRBD1 matches 7 bases. Germline V gene lookup returns CDR1 SGHTA and CDR2 FQGNSA. CDR3 length equals 15 residues. V dropped 2 bases and J dropped 4; count of bases not matched to a gene: 5. In DNA, the CDR3 is TGTGCCAGCAGCTTATTGCCGGGACAGAATCAGCCCCAGCATTTT. Protein product: CASSLLPGQNQPQHF.

The V call is TRBV2, the J call TRBJ1-6; the match to TRBD1 covers 10 bases. Germline-derived CDR1 and CDR2 are SNHLY and FYNNEI. This CDR3 comprises 14 residues. V shed 6 bases, J shed 7 bases, and the junction held 3 bases outside the gene matches. The DNA for the CDR3 is TGTGCCAGCAGGGTGGGACAGGGGAATTCACCCCTCCACTTT. It codes for CASRVGQGNSPLHF.

The chain recombines TRBV5-1 with TRBJ1-2; D unclear. Germline CDR1 is SGHRS and CDR2 is YFSETQ. The CDR3 is 15 residues long. V was trimmed by 4 bases and J by 4 bases, leaving 17 bases between them. CDR3 nucleotide sequence: TGCGCCAGCAGCCCTGAGTCAGGAACACGCTATGGCTACACCTTC. Translating it yields CASSPESGTRYGYTF. Full variable domain (missing parts from reference TRBV5-1 and TRBJ1-2): KAGVTQTPRYLIKTRGQQVTLSCSPISGHRSVSWYQQTPGQGLQFLFEYFSETQRNKGNFPGRFSGRQFSNSRSEMNVSTLELGDSALYLCASSPESGTRYGYTFGSGTRLTVV.

This clone was detected only a few times. The CDR3 DNA reads TGTGCCTGGAGTGTAGTGGGCGATGAGCAGTTCTTC. Translated, it gives CAWSVVGDEQFF. The chain recombines TRBV30 with TRBJ2-1, with D unresolved. Trimming removed 0 bases from V and 8 bases from J, with 8 bases in between. In germline, CDR1 is GTSNPN, CDR2 SVGIG (reference sequence). The CDR3 has 12 residues.

The chain joins TRBV30 to TRBJ1-3; TRBD1 matches 8 bases. V dropped 3 bases and J dropped 3; count of bases not matched to a gene: 7. Germline V gene sequence: CDR1 GTSNPN, CDR2 SVGIG (reference sequence). There are 15 residues in the CDR3. The CDR3 loop is CAWSLRTGFGNTIYF. Here the CDR3 DNA reads TGTGCCTGGAGCCTCCGGACAGGGTTTGGAAACACCATATATTTT. Supplemented by reference TRBV30 and TRBJ1-3, the full variable domain reads SQTIHQWPATLVQPVGSPLSLECTVEGTSNPNLYWYRQAAGRGLQLLFYSVGIGQISSEVPQNLSASRPQDRQFILSSKKLLLSDSGFYLCAWSLRTGFGNTIYFGEGSWLTVV.

In its sample, this clone was seen a few times. The rearrangement links TRBV7-2 to TRBJ2-3; TRBD2 matches 11 bases. Germline-derived CDR1 and CDR2 are SGHTA and FQGNSA. Germline trimming cut 5 bases from V and 2 bases from J; bases unmatched to any gene: 3. The CDR3 runs to 15 residues. The CDR3 nucleotides read TGTGCCAGCAGCCCACTAGCGGGAGTCACAGATACGCAGTATTTT. Protein sequence: CASSPLAGVTDTQYF. Complete variable domain (other parts from reference TRBV7-2 and TRBJ2-3): GAGVSQSPSNKVTEKGKDVELRCDPISGHTALYWYRQSLGQGLEFLIYFQGNSAPDKSGLPSDRFSAERTGGSVSTLTIQRTQQEDSAVYLCASSPLAGVTDTQYFGPGTRLTVL.

V and J are TRBV9 and TRBJ2-3, with TRBD2 matching over 15 bases. The CDR3 spans 17 residues. Germline V gene data show CDR1 as SGDLS and CDR2 as YYNGEE. V shed 4 bases and J 1 base; nucleotides not matched to a gene: 4. The CDR3: CASSPWTSGGGTDTQYF. The CDR3 region has the DNA TGTGCCAGCAGCCCCTGGACTAGCGGGGGGGGCACAGATACGCAGTATTTT.

V and J are TRBV30 and TRBJ1-1, with TRBD1 identical over 7 bases. The trim removed 5 bases at V and 1 base at J, leaving 10 bases unmatched. The CDR3 extends over 15 amino acids. From germline, CDR1 is GTSNPN and CDR2 SVGIG (reference sequence). The CDR3 nucleotides read TGTGCCTGGGACCGACAGGGCAGGAGGAACACTGAAGCTTTCTTT. Amino acids: CAWDRQGRRNTEAFF.

V is TRBV4-2 and J is TRBJ2-7; D might be TRBD1 (6 bases). Trimming stripped 0 bases from V and 3 bases from J, with 9 bases between. Germline V gene lookup returns CDR1 LGHNA and CDR2 YNFKEQ. This CDR3 region has 14 residues. CDR3 sequence: CASSQDQGNYEQYF. CDR3 sequence (DNA): TGTGCCAGCAGCCAAGATCAGGGGAACTACGAGCAGTACTTC.

This clone was picked up a small number of times. This chain joins TRBV9 and TRBJ2-3; 7 bases are a match to TRBD1. Trimming at V came to 6 bases and at J to 4 bases, leaving 8 bases not matched to a gene. The CDR3 extends over 14 amino acids. In germline, CDR1 is SGDLS, CDR2 YYNGEE. CDR3 sequence (DNA): TGTGCCAGCACCCAGGGGGTGGGCGCAGATACGCAGTATTTT. Encoded protein: CASTQGVGADTQYF.

The chain joins TRBV9 to TRBJ2-1; 7 bases agree with TRBD2. V trimming: 5 bases; J trimming: 4 bases; junction bases outside the gene matches: 9. This CDR3 is built from 15 residues. Germline V gene lookup returns CDR1 SGDLS and CDR2 YYNGEE. CDR3 sequence reads: CASRKSGDSYNEQFF. The CDR3 DNA reads as TGTGCCAGCAGGAAAAGCGGGGATTCATACAATGAGCAGTTCTTC.

The J gene is TRBJ2-7, the V gene TRBV5-1; possible D gene TRBD1, 6 bases. The CDR3 length is 15 residues. Trimming took 0 bases from V and 9 from J, leaving 19 bases between them. Germline V lookup: CDR1 SGHRS, CDR2 YFSETQ. CDR3 residues: CASSLESTGTLPQYF. DNA for the CDR3: TGCGCCAGCAGCTTGGAATCGACAGGAACCCTACCGCAGTACTTC.

This clone was picked up a small number of times. The J gene is TRBJ2-5, the V gene TRBV10-3; TRBD1 is a possible D gene (5 bases). The V gene lost 10 bases and the J gene lost 2 bases, with 8 bases spanning the gap. This CDR3 contains 11 residues. Germline V gene data show CDR1 as ENHRY and CDR2 as SYGVKD. The CDR3 sequence is CATTDQETQYF. The CDR3 DNA reads TGTGCCACGACAGATCAAGAGACCCAGTACTTC.

This clone was counted only a few times. The chain recombines TRBV30 with TRBJ1-6, with D hard to call. CDR3 length: 14 amino acids. Between the trimmed V and J ends, which lost 2 bases and 6 bases, there was a span of 11 bases. Germline V gives CDR1 GTSNPN, CDR2 SVGIG (reference sequence). CDR3 sequence reads: CAWSSGGSNSPLHF. The CDR3 DNA is TGTGCCTGGAGTAGTGGAGGGAGTAATTCACCCCTCCACTTT. The full variable domain, in which reference TRBV30 and TRBJ1-6 provide the parts outside the CDR3, is SQTIHQWPATLVQPVGSPLSLECTVEGTSNPNLYWYRQAAGRGLQLLFYSVGIGQISSEVPQNLSASRPQDRQFILSSKKLLLSDSGFYLCAWSSGGSNSPLHFGNGTRLTVT.

This clone was picked up a small number of times. The V and J genes are TRBV5-1 and TRBJ1-4; 7 bases agree with TRBD1. V shed 2 bases, J shed 8 bases, and the junction held 6 bases outside the gene matches. Germline V lookup: CDR1 SGHRS, CDR2 YFSETQ. The CDR3 loop spans 14 amino acids. The CDR3 DNA reads as TGCGCCAGCAGCTTTCAGGGGGATGAAGAAAAACTGTTTTTT. Protein product: CASSFQGDEEKLFF.

The chain employs TRBV5-1 and TRBJ2-7, with 10 bases aligning to TRBD2. Germline CDR1 reads SGHRS; CDR2 reads YFSETQ. The CDR3 length is 15 residues. Trimming at V came to 0 bases and at J to 3 bases, leaving 3 bases not matched to a gene. Here the CDR3 DNA reads TGCGCCAGCAGCTTGGACGCTAGCGGGAGCTACGAGCAGTACTTC. Residues: CASSLDASGSYEQYF.

J is TRBJ2-7 and V is TRBV5-6; weak D call: TRBD1 (6 bases). There are 13 residues in the CDR3. The germline V gene encodes CDR1 SGHDT and CDR2 YYEEEE. Deletions cut 2 bases from V and 2 bases from J, with 8 bases between. CDR3 protein: CASSFRGAYEQYF. The CDR3 nucleotides are TGTGCCAGCAGCTTCAGGGGCGCCTACGAGCAGTACTTC.

CDR3 bases: TGTGCCAGCAGTTGGGCAGGCCACCAAAACTATGGCTACACCTTC. Protein sequence: CASSWAGHQNYGYTF. The chain recombines TRBV27 with TRBJ1-2; no definite D call. Trimming pared 4 bases from V and 2 bases from J, leaving 14 bases between. CDR1 is MNHEY, CDR2 SMNVEV, per germline (reference sequence). This CDR3 comprises 15 residues.

This clone appeared a few times. The chain combines TRBV29-1 with TRBJ2-1; 10 bases are a match to TRBD2. The J segment lost 15 bases and the V segment lost 4 bases, leaving 3 bases of the junction unmatched. Germline V gene data show CDR1 as SQVTM and CDR2 as ANQGSEA. The CDR3 loop spans 10 amino acids. The CDR3 DNA sequence: TGCAGCGTTGCTAGGACTAGCGGGTTCTTC. It is translated as CSVARTSGFF.

This chain uses TRBV7-2 with TRBJ2-7; possible D gene TRBD1, 6 bases. Trimming shortened V by 5 bases and J by 0 bases, and 14 bases separated the two germline ends. CDR1 SGHTA and CDR2 FQGNSA come from the germline V gene. This CDR3 is built from 15 residues. CDR3 sequence: CASSVAGTRSYEQYF. CDR3 DNA sequence: TGTGCCAGCAGCGTTGCCGGGACACGCTCCTACGAGCAGTACTTC. Full variable domain (remainder filled in from reference TRBV7-2 and TRBJ2-7): GAGVSQSPSNKVTEKGKDVELRCDPISGHTALYWYRQSLGQGLEFLIYFQGNSAPDKSGLPSDRFSAERTGGSVSTLTIQRTQQEDSAVYLCASSVAGTRSYEQYFGPGTRLTVT.

This chain links TRBV7-9 with TRBJ2-1; D not certain. There are 11 residues in the CDR3. With 5 bases removed from V and 8 bases from J, the gap between germline ends came to 7 bases. The germline V gene has CDR1 SEHNR and CDR2 FQNEAQ (reference sequence). This CDR3 reads CASSPVYEQFF. The CDR3 nucleotides read TGTGCCAGCAGCCCCGTGTATGAGCAGTTCTTC.